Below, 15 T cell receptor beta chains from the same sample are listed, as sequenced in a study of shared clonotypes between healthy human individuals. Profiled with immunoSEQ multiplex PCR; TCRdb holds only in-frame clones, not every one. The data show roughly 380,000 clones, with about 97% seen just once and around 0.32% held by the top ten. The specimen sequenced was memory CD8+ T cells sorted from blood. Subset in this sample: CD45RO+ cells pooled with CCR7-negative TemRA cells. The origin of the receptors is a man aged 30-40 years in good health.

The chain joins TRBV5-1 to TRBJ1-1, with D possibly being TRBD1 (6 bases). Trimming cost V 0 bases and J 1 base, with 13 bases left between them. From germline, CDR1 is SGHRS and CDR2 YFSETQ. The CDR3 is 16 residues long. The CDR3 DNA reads TGCGCCAGCAGCTTGGGAGATTGGGGGCCGAACACTGAAGCTTTCTTT. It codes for CASSLGDWGPNTEAFF.

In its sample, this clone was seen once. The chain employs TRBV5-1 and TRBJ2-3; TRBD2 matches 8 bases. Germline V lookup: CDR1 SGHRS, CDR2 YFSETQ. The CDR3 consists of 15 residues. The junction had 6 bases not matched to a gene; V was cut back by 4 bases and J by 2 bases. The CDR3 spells CASSPRAGVTDTQYF. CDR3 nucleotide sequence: TGCGCCAGCAGCCCCAGAGCGGGGGTCACAGATACGCAGTATTTT.

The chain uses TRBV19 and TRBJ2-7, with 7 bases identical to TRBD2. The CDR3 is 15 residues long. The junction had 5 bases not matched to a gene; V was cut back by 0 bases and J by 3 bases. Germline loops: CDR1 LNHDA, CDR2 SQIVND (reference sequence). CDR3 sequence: CASSIEETSLYEQYF. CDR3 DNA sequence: TGTGCCAGTAGTATAGAGGAGACTAGCCTCTACGAGCAGTACTTC.

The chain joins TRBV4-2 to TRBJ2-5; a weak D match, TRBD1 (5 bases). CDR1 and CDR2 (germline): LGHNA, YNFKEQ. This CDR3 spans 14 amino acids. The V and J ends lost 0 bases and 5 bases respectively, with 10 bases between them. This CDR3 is CASSQDRGGETQYF. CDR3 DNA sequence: TGTGCCAGCAGCCAAGATAGGGGTGGGGAGACCCAGTACTTC.

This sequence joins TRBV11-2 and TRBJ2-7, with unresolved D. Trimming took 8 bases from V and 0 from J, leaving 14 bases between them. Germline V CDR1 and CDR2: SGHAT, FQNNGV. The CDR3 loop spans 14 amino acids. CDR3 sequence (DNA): TGTGCCAGCCGGGTGAGACGGAGCTCCTACGAGCAGTACTTC. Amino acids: CASRVRRSSYEQYF.

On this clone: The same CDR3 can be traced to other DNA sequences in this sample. The CDR3 bases are TGTGCCAGCAGCTTATCCTCCTACGAGCAGTACTTC. The encoded protein is CASSLSSYEQYF. The gene calls are TRBV11-2 and TRBJ2-7; D is unclear. The germline V gene has CDR1 SGHAT and CDR2 FQNNGV. The V end lost 2 bases, the J end lost 0 bases, and 2 bases lay between the germline ends. The CDR3 runs 12 residues.

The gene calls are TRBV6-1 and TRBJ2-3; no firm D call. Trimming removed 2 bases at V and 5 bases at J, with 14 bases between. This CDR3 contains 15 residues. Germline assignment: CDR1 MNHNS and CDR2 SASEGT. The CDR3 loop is CASSESYWELDTQYF. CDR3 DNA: TGTGCCAGCAGTGAATCCTACTGGGAATTAGATACGCAGTATTTT.

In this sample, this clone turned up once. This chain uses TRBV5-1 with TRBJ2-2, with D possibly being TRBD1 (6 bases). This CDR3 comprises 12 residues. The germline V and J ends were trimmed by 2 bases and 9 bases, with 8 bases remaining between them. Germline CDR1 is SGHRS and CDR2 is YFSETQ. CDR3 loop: CASSLQGRELFF. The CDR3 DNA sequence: TGCGCCAGCAGCTTACAGGGCCGGGAGCTGTTTTTT.

Here the CDR3 reads CASSHGATSVTDTQYF. For the CDR3, the DNA is TGTGCCAGCAGCCACGGAGCCACTAGCGTTACAGATACGCAGTATTTT. The chain carries TRBV4-2 and TRBJ2-3, with TRBD2 identical over 7 bases. The CDR3 is 16 residues long. Germline V gene sequence: CDR1 LGHNA, CDR2 YNFKEQ. V shed 3 bases, J shed 3 bases, and the junction held 9 bases outside the gene matches.

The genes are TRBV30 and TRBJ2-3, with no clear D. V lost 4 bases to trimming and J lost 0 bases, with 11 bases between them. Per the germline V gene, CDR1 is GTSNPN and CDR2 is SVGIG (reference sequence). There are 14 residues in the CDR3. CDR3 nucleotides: TGTGCCTGGAATAGACAAGGAAGCACAGATACGCAGTATTTT. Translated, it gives CAWNRQGSTDTQYF.

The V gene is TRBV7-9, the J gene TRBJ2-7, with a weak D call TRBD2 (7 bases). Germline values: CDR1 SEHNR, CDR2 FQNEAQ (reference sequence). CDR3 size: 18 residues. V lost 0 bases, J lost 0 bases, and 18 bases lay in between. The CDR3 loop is CASSLARGRLAGSYEQYF. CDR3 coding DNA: TGTGCCAGCAGCTTAGCGAGGGGGAGACTAGCCGGCTCCTACGAGCAGTACTTC.

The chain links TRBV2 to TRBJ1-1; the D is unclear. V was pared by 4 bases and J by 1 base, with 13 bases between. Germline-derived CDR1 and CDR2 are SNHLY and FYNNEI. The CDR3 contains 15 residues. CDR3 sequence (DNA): TGTGCCAGCAGTGTGGGGAGAAACGCGAACACTGAAGCTTTCTTT. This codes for CASSVGRNANTEAFF.

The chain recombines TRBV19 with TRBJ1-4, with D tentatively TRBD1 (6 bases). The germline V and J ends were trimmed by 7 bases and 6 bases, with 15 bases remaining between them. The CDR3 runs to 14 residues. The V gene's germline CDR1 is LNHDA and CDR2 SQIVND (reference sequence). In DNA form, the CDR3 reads TGTGCCAGTAATACTAAACAGGGAGATGAAAAACTGTTTTTT. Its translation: CASNTKQGDEKLFF.

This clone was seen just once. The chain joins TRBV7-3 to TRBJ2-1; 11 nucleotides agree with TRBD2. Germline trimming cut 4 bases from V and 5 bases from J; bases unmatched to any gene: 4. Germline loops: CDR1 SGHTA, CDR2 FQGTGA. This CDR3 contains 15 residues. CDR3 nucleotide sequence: TGTGCCAGCAGCTCCCGACTAGCGGGGCACAATGAGCAGTTCTTC. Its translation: CASSSRLAGHNEQFF.

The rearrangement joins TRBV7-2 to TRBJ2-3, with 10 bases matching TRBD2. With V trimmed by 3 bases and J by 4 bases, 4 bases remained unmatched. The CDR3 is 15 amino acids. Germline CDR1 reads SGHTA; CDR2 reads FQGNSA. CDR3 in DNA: TGTGCCAGCAGCTTCGGACTAGCGGACTCAGATACGCAGTATTTT. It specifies CASSFGLADSDTQYF.